The T cell receptor (beta chain) described here comes from a study of blood T cells in healthy people across ages. V shed 0 bases and J shed 0 bases, with 9 bases lying between them. Germline V CDR1 and CDR2: SGHRS, YFSETQ. This CDR3 spans 15 amino acids. A second PCR, run for roughly 7 to 11 cycles, used a sample-barcoded 5' primer plus a J-beta primer mix. One entry per CDR3 protein, called by TCRdb with MiXCR from the 5' RACE reads. Here the sample spans approximately 1,700,000 distinct CDR3 sequences, about 39% being singletons. The origin of this receptor is a human donor in good health. The rearrangement joins TRBV5-1 to TRBJ1-1, with D unresolved. Source material: blood. CDR3 DNA: TGCGCCAGCAGCTTGGGGCAGATCCTGAACACTGAAGCTTTCTTT. This translates into CASSLGQILNTEAFF.